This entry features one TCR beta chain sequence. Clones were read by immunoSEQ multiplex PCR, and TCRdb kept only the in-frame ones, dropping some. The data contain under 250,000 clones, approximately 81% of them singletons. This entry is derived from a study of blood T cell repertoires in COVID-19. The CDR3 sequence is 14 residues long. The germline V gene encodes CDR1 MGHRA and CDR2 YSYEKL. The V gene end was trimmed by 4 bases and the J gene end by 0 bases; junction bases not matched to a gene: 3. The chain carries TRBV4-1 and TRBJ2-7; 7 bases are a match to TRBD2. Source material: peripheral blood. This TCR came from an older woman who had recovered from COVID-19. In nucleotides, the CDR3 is TGCGCCAGCAGCCCCGGGACTAACTCCTACGAGCAGTACTTC. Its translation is CASSPGTNSYEQYF.